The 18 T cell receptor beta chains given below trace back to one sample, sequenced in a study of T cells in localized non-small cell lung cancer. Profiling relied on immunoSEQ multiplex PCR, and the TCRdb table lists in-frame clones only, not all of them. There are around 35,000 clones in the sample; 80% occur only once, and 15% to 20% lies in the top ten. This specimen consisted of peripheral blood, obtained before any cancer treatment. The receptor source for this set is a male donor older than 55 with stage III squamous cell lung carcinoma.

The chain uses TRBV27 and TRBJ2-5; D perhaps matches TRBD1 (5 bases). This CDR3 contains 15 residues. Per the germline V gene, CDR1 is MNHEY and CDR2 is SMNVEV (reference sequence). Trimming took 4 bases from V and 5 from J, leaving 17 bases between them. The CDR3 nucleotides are TGTGCCAGCAGTTCAATGTCGGCGCAGGGTGAGACCCAGTACTTC. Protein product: CASSSMSAQGETQYF.

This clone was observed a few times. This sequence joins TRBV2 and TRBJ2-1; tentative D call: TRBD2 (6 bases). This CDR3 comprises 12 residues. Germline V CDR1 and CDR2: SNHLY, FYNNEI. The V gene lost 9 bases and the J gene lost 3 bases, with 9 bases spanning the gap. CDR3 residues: CASSTSYNEQFF. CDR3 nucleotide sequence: TGTGCCAGTTCGACTAGCTACAATGAGCAGTTCTTC.

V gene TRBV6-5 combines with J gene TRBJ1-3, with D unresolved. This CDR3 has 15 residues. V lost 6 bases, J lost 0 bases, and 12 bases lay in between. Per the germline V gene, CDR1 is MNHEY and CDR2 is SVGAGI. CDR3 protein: CASSRASFSGNTIYF. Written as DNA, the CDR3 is TGTGCCAGCAGCCGGGCTTCTTTCTCTGGAAACACCATATATTTT.

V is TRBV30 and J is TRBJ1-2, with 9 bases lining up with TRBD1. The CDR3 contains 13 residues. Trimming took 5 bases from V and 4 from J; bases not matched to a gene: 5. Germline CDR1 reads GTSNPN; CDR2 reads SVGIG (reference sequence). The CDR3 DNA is TGTGCCTGGGGGGGACAGGGTTTCTATGGCTACACCTTC. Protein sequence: CAWGGQGFYGYTF.

The CDR3 here is CASSPRTSRDNEQFF. In DNA form, the CDR3 reads TGTGCCAGCTCACCAAGGACTAGTAGGGACAATGAGCAGTTCTTC. The chain combines TRBV18 with TRBJ2-1; 7 positions agree with TRBD2. Germline V gene lookup returns CDR1 KGHSH and CDR2 LQKENI. The V gene end was trimmed by 2 bases and the J gene end by 5 bases; junction bases not matched to a gene: 6. This CDR3 is built from 15 residues.

The CDR3 loop reads CASSPPTNRISGELFF. CDR3 sequence (DNA): TGTGCCAGCTCACCCCCAACCAATAGAATTTCCGGGGAGCTGTTTTTT. V is TRBV18 and J is TRBJ2-2; no firm D call. Between the trimmed V and J ends, which lost 3 bases and 6 bases, there was a span of 17 bases. The CDR3 extends over 16 amino acids. Germline CDR1 and CDR2: KGHSH and LQKENI.

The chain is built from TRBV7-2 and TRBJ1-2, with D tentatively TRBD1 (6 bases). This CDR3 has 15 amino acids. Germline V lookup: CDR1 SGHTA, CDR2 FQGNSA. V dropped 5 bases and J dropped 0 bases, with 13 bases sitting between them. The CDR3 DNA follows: TGTGCCAGCAGCCAACGGACAGCGACTAACTATGGCTACACCTTC. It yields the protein CASSQRTATNYGYTF.

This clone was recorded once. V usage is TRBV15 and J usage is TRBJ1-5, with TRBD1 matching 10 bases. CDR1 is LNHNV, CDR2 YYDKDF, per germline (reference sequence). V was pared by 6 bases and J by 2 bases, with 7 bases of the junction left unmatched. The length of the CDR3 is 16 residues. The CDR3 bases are TGTGCCACCAGTAAGACAGGGGGCTTAGGCAATCAGCCCCAGCATTTT. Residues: CATSKTGGLGNQPQHF.

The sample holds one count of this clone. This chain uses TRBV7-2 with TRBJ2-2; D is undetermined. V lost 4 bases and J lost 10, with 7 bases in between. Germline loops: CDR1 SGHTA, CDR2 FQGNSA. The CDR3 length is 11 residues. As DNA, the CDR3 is TGTGCCAGCAGCTCCGACGAGGAGCTGTTTTTT. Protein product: CASSSDEELFF.

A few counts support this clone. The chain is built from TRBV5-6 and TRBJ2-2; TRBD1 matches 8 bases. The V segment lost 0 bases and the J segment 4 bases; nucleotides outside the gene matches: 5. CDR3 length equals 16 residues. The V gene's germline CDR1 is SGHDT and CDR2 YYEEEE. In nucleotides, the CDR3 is TGTGCCAGCAGCTTGGTTGGGCAGGGGGCCACCGGGGAGCTGTTTTTT. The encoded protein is CASSLVGQGATGELFF.

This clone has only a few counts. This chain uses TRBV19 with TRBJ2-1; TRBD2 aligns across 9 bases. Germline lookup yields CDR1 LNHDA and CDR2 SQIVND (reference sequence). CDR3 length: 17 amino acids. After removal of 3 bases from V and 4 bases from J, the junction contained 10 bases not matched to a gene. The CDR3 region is CASSIPGSGSFYNEQFF. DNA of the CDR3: TGTGCCAGTAGTATCCCGGGTAGCGGGAGCTTTTACAATGAGCAGTTCTTC. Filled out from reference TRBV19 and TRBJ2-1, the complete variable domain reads DGGITQSPKYLFRKEGQNVTLSCEQNLNHDAMYWYRQDPGQGLRLIYYSQIVNDFQKGDIAEGYSVSREKKESFPLTVTSAQKNPTAFYLCASSIPGSGSFYNEQFFGPGTRLTVL.

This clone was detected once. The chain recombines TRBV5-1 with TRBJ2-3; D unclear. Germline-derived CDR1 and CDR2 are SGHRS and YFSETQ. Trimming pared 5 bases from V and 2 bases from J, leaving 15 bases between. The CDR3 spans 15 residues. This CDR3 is CASRWVGSATDTQYF. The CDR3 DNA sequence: TGCGCCAGCAGATGGGTCGGCTCTGCCACAGATACGCAGTATTTT.

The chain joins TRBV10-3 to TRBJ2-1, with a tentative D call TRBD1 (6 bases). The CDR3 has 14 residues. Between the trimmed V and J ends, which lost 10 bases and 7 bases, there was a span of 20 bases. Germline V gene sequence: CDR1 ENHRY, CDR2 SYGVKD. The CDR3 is CATQGQGYLNEQFF. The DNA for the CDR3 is TGTGCCACCCAAGGGCAGGGGTATCTAAATGAGCAGTTCTTC.

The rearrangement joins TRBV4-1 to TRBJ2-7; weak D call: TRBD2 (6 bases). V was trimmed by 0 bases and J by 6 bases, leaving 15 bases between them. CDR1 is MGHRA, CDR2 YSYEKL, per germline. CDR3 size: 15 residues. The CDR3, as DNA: TGCGCCAGCAGCCAAGACCTAACGGGAGCTAGCGAGCAGTACTTC. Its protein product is CASSQDLTGASEQYF.

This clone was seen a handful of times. The CDR3 DNA is TGTGCCAGCAGTTTACAGGGTCCTTGGGAAAAACTGTTTTTT. This sequence encodes CASSLQGPWEKLFF. The rearrangement uses TRBV6-5 and TRBJ1-4, with D perhaps TRBD1 (6 bases). The CDR3 spans 14 residues. Germline CDR1 and CDR2: MNHEY and SVGAGI. Trimming stripped 4 bases from V and 8 bases from J, with 14 bases between.

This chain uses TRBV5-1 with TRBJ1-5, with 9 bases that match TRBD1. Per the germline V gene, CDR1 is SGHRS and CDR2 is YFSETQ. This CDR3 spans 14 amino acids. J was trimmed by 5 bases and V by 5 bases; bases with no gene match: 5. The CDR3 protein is CASSQGTGHQPQHF. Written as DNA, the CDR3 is TGCGCCAGCAGTCAAGGGACAGGGCATCAGCCCCAGCATTTT. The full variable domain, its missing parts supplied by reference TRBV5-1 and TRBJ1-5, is KAGVTQTPRYLIKTRGQQVTLSCSPISGHRSVSWYQQTPGQGLQFLFEYFSETQRNKGNFPGRFSGRQFSNSRSEMNVSTLELGDSALYLCASSQGTGHQPQHFGDGTRLSIL.

In DNA form, the CDR3 reads TGCAGCGTCGACTCTTCCGACGGTGGAGCCTACGAGCAGTTCTTC. This gives the protein CSVDSSDGGAYEQFF. The chain links TRBV29-1 to TRBJ2-1; D call uncertain. Trimming removed 6 bases at V and 10 bases at J, with 25 bases between. The CDR3 is made up of 15 amino acids. Germline CDR1 reads SQVTM; CDR2 reads ANQGSEA.

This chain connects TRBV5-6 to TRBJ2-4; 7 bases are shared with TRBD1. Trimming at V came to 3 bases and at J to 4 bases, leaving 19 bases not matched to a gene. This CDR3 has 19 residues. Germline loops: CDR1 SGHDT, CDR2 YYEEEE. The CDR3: CASSSWTGFRPVGKNIQYF. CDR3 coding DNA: TGTGCCAGCAGCTCCTGGACAGGCTTCCGTCCAGTTGGAAAAAACATTCAGTACTTC.